This T cell receptor (beta chain) was recovered during a study of blood T cell repertoires in COVID-19. Turning to the study itself: PBMCs, B-cell-depleted T cells, or T cells provided the cDNA or gDNA that made up the material.

This CDR3 comprises 16 residues. V gave up 4 bases and J gave up 5 bases, with 19 bases separating them. CDR1 and CDR2 from the germline V gene are SGHKS and YYEKEE (reference sequence). Profiling relied on immunoSEQ multiplex PCR, and the TCRdb table lists in-frame clones only, not all of them. The table lists some 87,000 clones, around 81% of them singletons. The V call is TRBV5-5, the J call TRBJ1-5, with D unclear. Sample: peripheral blood. The TCR was taken from a human donor in a cohort sampled during active COVID-19. CDR3 DNA: TGTGCCAGCAGCGCCTTACCGGGGTCACTCCATCAGCCCCAGCATTTT. It encodes CASSALPGSLHQPQHF.